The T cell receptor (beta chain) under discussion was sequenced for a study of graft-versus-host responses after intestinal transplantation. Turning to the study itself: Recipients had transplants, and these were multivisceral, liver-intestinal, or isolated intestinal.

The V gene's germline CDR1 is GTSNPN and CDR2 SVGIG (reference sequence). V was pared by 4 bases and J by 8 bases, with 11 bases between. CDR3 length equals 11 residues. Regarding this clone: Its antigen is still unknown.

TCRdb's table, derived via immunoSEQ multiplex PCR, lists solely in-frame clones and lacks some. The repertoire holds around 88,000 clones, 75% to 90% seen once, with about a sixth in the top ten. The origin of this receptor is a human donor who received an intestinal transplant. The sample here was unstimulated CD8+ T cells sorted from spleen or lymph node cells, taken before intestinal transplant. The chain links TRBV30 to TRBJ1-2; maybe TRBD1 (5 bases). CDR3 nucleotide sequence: TGTGCCTGGATCAGGGTGAACGGCTACACCTTC. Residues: CAWIRVNGYTF.